These 10 T cell receptor beta chains came from one sample sequenced in a study of Graves' ophthalmopathy and Graves' hyperthyroidism. Researchers took RNA transcripts and amplified TCR beta CDR3 regions from them. A first-round RT-PCR used HTBI primers, followed by a second-round multiplex PCR. In TCRdb, the multiplex PCR reads were re-called with MiXCR into one record per CDR3 protein. This sample has about 740,000 distinct CDR3 sequences, with roughly two fifths found just once. The specimen was peripheral blood. The receptor set was obtained from an adult man with Graves' ophthalmopathy.

This clonotype was detected many times. This rearrangement joins TRBV7-9 to TRBJ2-7; D not resolved. Germline-derived CDR1 and CDR2 are SEHNR and FQNEAQ (reference sequence). V gave up 4 bases and J gave up 7 bases, with 11 bases separating them. CDR3 size: 12 residues. The CDR3 bases are TGTGCCAGCAGCTCCCTCCTTGCGGAGCAGTACTTC. Its protein is CASSSLLAEQYF.

This clonotype was found a few times. The chain has TRBV20-1 and TRBJ1-4, with D unresolved. This CDR3 has 14 residues. CDR1 DFQATT and CDR2 SNEGSKA come from the germline V gene (reference sequence). V lost 0 bases to trimming and J lost 6 bases, with 11 bases between them. The CDR3 loop is CSARDVFQDEKLFF. The DNA for the CDR3 is TGCAGTGCTAGAGATGTTTTTCAGGATGAAAAACTGTTTTTT.

This sequence joins TRBV25-1 and TRBJ2-2; D possibly matches TRBD1 or TRBD2 (5 bases each). Germline-derived CDR1 and CDR2 are MGHDK and SYGVNS. V shed 4 bases and J shed 3 bases, with 12 bases lying between them. CDR3 size: 15 residues. The CDR3 is CASSVGTPDTGELFF. DNA for the CDR3: TGTGCCAGCAGTGTCGGGACCCCTGACACCGGGGAGCTGTTTTTT.

At least ten counts were recorded for this clonotype. This chain connects TRBV2 to TRBJ1-2; the D gene is possibly TRBD1 (6 bases). Trimming shortened V by 1 base and J by 8 bases, and 11 bases separated the two germline ends. This CDR3 contains 13 residues. Germline lookup yields CDR1 SNHLY and CDR2 FYNNEI. The CDR3 coding sequence is TGTGCCAGCAGTGAAGTTAGGGGGGAAGGCTACACCTTC. Protein: CASSEVRGEGYTF. Full variable domain (outside the CDR3, taken from reference TRBV2 and TRBJ1-2): EPEVTQTPSHQVTQMGQEVILRCVPISNHLYFYWYRQILGQKVEFLVSFYNNEISEKSEIFDDQFSVERPDGSNFTLKIRSTKLEDSAMYFCASSEVRGEGYTFGSGTRLTVV.

Only one count was recorded for this clonotype. The rearrangement joins TRBV25-1 to TRBJ1-1, with 8 bases aligning to TRBD1. V shed 6 bases, J shed 7 bases, and the junction held 10 bases outside the gene matches. CDR3 size: 14 residues. From germline, CDR1 is MGHDK and CDR2 SYGVNS. The CDR3 sequence is CASRRGQGVSEAFF. CDR3 nucleotide sequence: TGTGCCAGCAGACGCGGACAGGGTGTGAGTGAAGCTTTCTTT.

Points on this clonotype: This likely comes from a read error, as the CDR3 has no conserved phenylalanine or tryptophan at its end. The gene calls are TRBV20-1 and TRBJ2-5; D is ambiguous. The V gene lost 3 bases and the J gene lost 3 bases, with 14 bases spanning the gap. CDR1 and CDR2 (germline): DFQATT, SNEGSKA (reference sequence). This CDR3 region has 14 residues. The CDR3 DNA reads as TGCAGTGCTAGCGGCGCACCGTTGAAAGAGACCCAGTACCTC. As protein: CSASGAPLKETQYL.

This chain connects TRBV20-1 to TRBJ2-7; D perhaps matches TRBD1 (5 bases). Germline-derived CDR1 and CDR2 are DFQATT and SNEGSKA (reference sequence). There are 13 residues in the CDR3. Trimming left V 3 bases short and J 2 bases short, with 11 bases between. CDR3 loop: CSASTSGPYEQYF. The CDR3 coding sequence is TGCAGTGCTAGTACGTCAGGGCCCTACGAGCAGTACTTC.

The gene calls are TRBV7-9 and TRBJ2-7; the match to TRBD1 covers 8 bases. CDR1 SEHNR and CDR2 FQNEAQ come from the germline V gene (reference sequence). The CDR3 sequence is 16 residues long. V trimming: 4 bases; J trimming: 4 bases; junction bases outside the gene matches: 12. The CDR3, as DNA: TGTGCCAGCAGCTCCAAGGACAGGGTAAGGTCTTACGAGCAGTACTTC. Protein: CASSSKDRVRSYEQYF. The complete variable domain, with remaining parts taken from reference TRBV7-9 and TRBJ2-7, reads DTGVSQNPRHKITKRGQNVTFRCDPISEHNRLYWYRQTLGQGPEFLTYFQNEAQLEKSRLLSDRFSAERPKGSFSTLEIQRTEQGDSAMYLCASSSKDRVRSYEQYFGPGTRLTVT.

This chain joins TRBV7-2 and TRBJ1-1; no firm D call. The CDR3 totals 15 residues. CDR1 and CDR2 (germline): SGHTA, FQGNSA. V lost 5 bases and J lost 1, with 14 bases in between. For the CDR3, the DNA is TGTGCCAGCAGCCAAGAGGAACGACAGAACACTGAAGCTTTCTTT. Protein: CASSQEERQNTEAFF. The variable domain in full, completed from reference TRBV7-2 and TRBJ1-1, reads GAGVSQSPSNKVTEKGKDVELRCDPISGHTALYWYRQSLGQGLEFLIYFQGNSAPDKSGLPSDRFSAERTGGSVSTLTIQRTQQEDSAVYLCASSQEERQNTEAFFGQGTRLTVV.

At least ten counts were recorded for this clonotype. The chain employs TRBV29-1 and TRBJ2-7; no clear D. The V end lost 0 bases, the J end lost 0 bases, and 12 bases lay between the germline ends. The germline V gene encodes CDR1 SQVTM and CDR2 ANQGSEA. This CDR3 spans 15 amino acids. The DNA for the CDR3 is TGCAGCGTTGAAGACAGCCAGTCGAGCTCCTACGAGCAGTACTTC. It is translated as CSVEDSQSSSYEQYF.